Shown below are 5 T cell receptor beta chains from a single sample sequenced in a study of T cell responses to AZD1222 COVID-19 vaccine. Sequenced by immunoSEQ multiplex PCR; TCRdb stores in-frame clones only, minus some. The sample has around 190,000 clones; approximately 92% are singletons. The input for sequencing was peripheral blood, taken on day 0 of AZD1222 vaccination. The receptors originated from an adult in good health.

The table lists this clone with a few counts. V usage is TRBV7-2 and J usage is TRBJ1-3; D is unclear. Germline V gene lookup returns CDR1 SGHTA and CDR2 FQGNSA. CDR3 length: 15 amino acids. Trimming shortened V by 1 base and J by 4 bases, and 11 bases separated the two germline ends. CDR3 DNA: TGTGCCAGCAGCTTAGGGTGGGGTGGGGGAAACACCATATATTTT. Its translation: CASSLGWGGGNTIYF.

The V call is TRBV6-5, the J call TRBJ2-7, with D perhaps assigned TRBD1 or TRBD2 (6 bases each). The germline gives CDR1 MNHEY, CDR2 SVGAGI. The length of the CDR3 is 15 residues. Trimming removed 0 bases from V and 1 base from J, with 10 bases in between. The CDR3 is CASSYSPGASYEQYF. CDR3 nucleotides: TGTGCCAGCAGTTACTCGCCGGGGGCATCCTACGAGCAGTACTTC.

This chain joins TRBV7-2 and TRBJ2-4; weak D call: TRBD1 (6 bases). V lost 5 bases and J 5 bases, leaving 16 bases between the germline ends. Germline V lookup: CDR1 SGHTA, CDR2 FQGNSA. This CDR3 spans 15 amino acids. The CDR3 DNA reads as TGTGCCAGCAGCGTTCAGGGGATGGGACAAAACATTCAGTACTTC. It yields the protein CASSVQGMGQNIQYF.

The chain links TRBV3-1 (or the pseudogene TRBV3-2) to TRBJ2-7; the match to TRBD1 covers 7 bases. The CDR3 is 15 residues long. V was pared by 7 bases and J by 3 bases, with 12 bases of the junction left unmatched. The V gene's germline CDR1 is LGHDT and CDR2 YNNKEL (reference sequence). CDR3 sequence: CASKRSGGAFYEQYF. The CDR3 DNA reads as TGTGCCAGCAAAAGATCAGGGGGAGCCTTCTACGAGCAGTACTTC.

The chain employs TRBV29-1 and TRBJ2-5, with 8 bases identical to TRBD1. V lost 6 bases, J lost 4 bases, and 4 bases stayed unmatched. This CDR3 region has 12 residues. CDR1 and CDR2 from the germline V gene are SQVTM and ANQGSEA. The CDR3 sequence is CSVRRGRETQYF. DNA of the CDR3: TGCAGCGTCCGCAGGGGGCGAGAGACCCAGTACTTC.